These T cell receptor beta chains were read from a single sample in a study of blood T cell repertoires in COVID-19. The data were produced by immunoSEQ multiplex PCR, yet TCRdb's version contains in-frame clones alone and is incomplete. Of about 310,000 clones listed, about nine tenths were seen once; the top ten hold around 9.5%. The sequencing input was PBMCs or T cells enriched from blood (not recorded which). The receptor source for this set is a woman aged 40 to 55 who had recovered from COVID-19. Each CDR3 is given with its conserved first and last residue. D genes are given only for firm matches. Clone size is not always given. Where it is, it says once, few, many or a class for expanded clones.

>-|TRBJ2-1|-|TRBV28
CASSLSRGYNEQFF
TGTGCCAGCAGTTTATCGCGAGGTTACAATGAGCAGTTCTTC
>-|TRBJ2-1|-|TRBV5-1
CASSPQAAYNEQFF
TGCGCCAGCAGCCCTCAAGCGGCCTACAATGAGCAGTTCTTC
>TRBD2|TRBJ2-3|-|TRBV5-1
CASSIWTSGGAPSTDTQYF
TGCGCCAGCAGCATTTGGACTAGCGGGGGGGCGCCGAGCACAGATACGCAGTATTTT
>-|TRBJ2-3|-|TRBV11-3
CASSPRPGSDTQYF
TGTGCCAGCAGCCCACGCCCAGGGTCAGATACGCAGTATTTT
>TRBD2|TRBJ2-7|-|TRBV28
CASSLLAGASEQYF
TGTGCCAGCAGCTTACTAGCGGGAGCCTCCGAGCAGTACTTC
>-|TRBJ1-6|-|TRBV4-3
CASSQVGRSYSPLHF
TGCGCCAGCAGCCAAGTAGGCAGGTCATATTCACCCCTCCACTTT
>-|TRBJ2-3|once|TRBV21-1
CASSRWGKISGTDTQYF
TGTGCCAGCAGCAGGTGGGGGAAAATTAGCGGTACGGATACGCAGTATTTT
>-|TRBJ2-1|-|TRBV7-8
CATAEWGGTDEQFF
TGTGCCACCGCGGAGTGGGGAGGTACGGATGAGCAGTTCTTC
>TRBD2|TRBJ2-7|-|TRBV7-2
CASSRGGEDTTYEQYF
TGTGCCAGCAGCCGGGGGGGTGAGGACACCACCTACGAGCAGTACTTC
>-|TRBJ2-1|-|TRBV12-3/TRBV12-4
CASSLPVQESQFF
TGTGCCAGCAGTTTACCGGTGCAGGAATCTCAGTTCTTC
>-|TRBJ2-3|once|TRBV5-1
CASSSSLGPELAYTQYF
TGCGCCAGCAGCTCCTCCCTGGGCCCAGAACTAGCCTATACGCAGTATTTT
>TRBD1|TRBJ2-6|-|TRBV28
CASSFSGTGLSGANVLTF
TGTGCCAGCAGTTTCTCCGGGACAGGATTATCTGGGGCCAACGTCCTGACTTTC
>-|TRBJ1-2|-|TRBV9
CASSPGGYGYTF
TGTGCCAGCAGCCCCGGAGGGTATGGCTACACCTTC
>TRBD1|TRBJ1-4|-|TRBV2
CASSQQGGTNEKLFF
TGTGCCAGCAGCCAACAGGGGGGAACTAATGAAAAACTGTTTTTT
>-|TRBJ2-4|-|TRBV7-3
CASSPSPGGKNIQYF
TGTGCCAGCAGCCCCTCCCCCGGAGGCAAAAACATTCAGTACTTC
>-|TRBJ1-1|-|TRBV14
CASGGGATTEAFF
TGTGCCAGCGGGGGGGGCGCAACCACTGAAGCTTTCTTT
>TRBD1|TRBJ2-7|-|TRBV25-1
CASSEVGQGTYEQYF
TGTGCCAGCAGTGAGGTGGGACAGGGAACCTACGAGCAGTACTTC
>-|TRBJ2-6|-|TRBV9
CASSKEKSSGANVLTF
TGTGCCAGCAGCAAAGAGAAGAGCTCTGGGGCCAACGTCCTGACTTTC
>TRBD1|TRBJ2-1|-|TRBV7-3
CASSPDRGRFNEQFF
TGTGCCAGCAGCCCGGACAGGGGGCGATTCAATGAGCAGTTCTTC
>TRBD1|TRBJ2-7|-|TRBV18
CASSPRDSYYEQYF
TGTGCCAGCTCACCCCGGGACAGCTACTACGAGCAGTACTTC
>TRBD2|TRBJ2-7|-|TRBV7-2
CASSFRLAGDPSYEQYF
TGTGCCAGCAGCTTCCGACTAGCGGGAGATCCCTCCTACGAGCAGTACTTC
>-|TRBJ2-2|-|TRBV29-1
CSIGTSNTGELFF
TGCAGCATCGGGACATCTAACACCGGGGAGCTGTTTTTT
>TRBD1|TRBJ2-5|-|TRBV11-2
CASSPRDSGLETQYF
TGTGCCAGCAGCCCCCGGGACAGTGGACTTGAGACCCAGTACTTC
>TRBD1|TRBJ2-7|-|TRBV5-1
CASQPGTGPYEQYF
TGCGCCAGCCAACCCGGGACAGGGCCCTACGAGCAGTACTTC
>-|TRBJ2-7|-|TRBV2
CASIEVRASEQYF
TGTGCCAGCATAGAGGTCAGGGCCAGCGAGCAGTACTTC
>-|TRBJ2-6|once|TRBV30
CACPRGNGANVLTF
TGTGCCTGCCCTCGGGGTAATGGGGCCAACGTCCTGACTTTC
>TRBD2|TRBJ2-1|-|TRBV19
CASSIFRLAGDDEQFF
TGTGCCAGTAGTATTTTTAGACTAGCGGGAGACGACGAGCAGTTCTTC
>TRBD2|TRBJ2-3|-|TRBV9
CASSPRLAGGTDTQYF
TGTGCCAGCAGCCCCCGACTAGCGGGGGGGACAGATACGCAGTATTTT
>-|TRBJ1-6|-|TRBV7-8
CASSLKDSGVGSPLHF
TGTGCCAGCAGCTTAAAAGATTCGGGGGTTGGATCACCCCTCCACTTT
>-|TRBJ1-1|once|TRBV18
CASSPGGAVMNTEAFF
TGTGCCAGCTCACCCGGGGGAGCGGTAATGAACACTGAAGCTTTCTTT
>TRBD2|TRBJ2-1|-|TRBV30
CAWSFSGGNNEQFF
TGTGCCTGGAGTTTTAGCGGGGGGAACAATGAGCAGTTCTTC
>TRBD1|TRBJ1-5|-|TRBV3-1/TRBV3-2
CASSQGTGSQPQHF
TGTGCCAGCAGCCAAGGGACAGGGAGTCAGCCCCAGCATTTT
>-|TRBJ1-2|-|TRBV7-2
CASSLTEWGLDGYTF
TGTGCCAGCAGCTTGACTGAATGGGGGCTCGATGGCTACACCTTC
>TRBD1|TRBJ1-2|-|TRBV7-2
CASSSRDRGGHGYTF
TGTGCCAGCAGCTCCCGGGACAGGGGAGGGCATGGCTACACCTTC
>TRBD2|TRBJ2-1|once|TRBV18
CASSPTSGPNEQFF
TGTGCCAGCTCACCCACTAGCGGACCAAATGAGCAGTTCTTC
>-|TRBJ1-3|-|TRBV7-9
CASSSTGNSGNTIYF
TGTGCCAGCAGCTCTACAGGGAACTCTGGAAACACCATATATTTT
>-|TRBJ2-7|-|TRBV9
CASSPNEGEQYF
TGTGCCAGCAGCCCGAATGAGGGCGAGCAGTACTTC
>-|TRBJ2-7|-|TRBV5-1
CASSARGQGATYEQYF
TGCGCCAGCAGCGCCCGGGGACAAGGGGCCACCTACGAGCAGTACTTC
>-|TRBJ1-1|-|TRBV30
CAWRKGNMNTEAFF
TGTGCCTGGAGGAAGGGGAACATGAACACTGAAGCTTTCTTT
>TRBD2|TRBJ2-1|-|TRBV30
CAWSPLAGGAGEQFF
TGTGCCTGGAGTCCCCTAGCGGGAGGGGCCGGGGAGCAGTTCTTC
>-|TRBJ1-2|-|TRBV28
CASSSPPVNYGYTF
TGTGCCAGCAGTTCCCCCCCGGTTAACTATGGCTACACCTTC
>TRBD1|TRBJ1-6|few|TRBV7-9
CASSPWDRYNSPLHF
TGTGCCAGCAGTCCCTGGGACAGATATAATTCACCCCTCCACTTT
>TRBD1|TRBJ1-1|-|TRBV6-5
CASSSTGVRMTEAFF
TGTGCCAGCAGTTCGACAGGGGTGAGAATGACTGAAGCTTTCTTT
>-|TRBJ1-1|-|TRBV3-1/TRBV3-2
CASSQDSGAGTEAFF
TGTGCCAGCAGCCAAGATTCAGGGGCCGGGACTGAAGCTTTCTTT
>-|TRBJ1-2|-|TRBV30
CAWMGRDYGYTF
TGTGCCTGGATGGGGAGGGACTATGGCTACACCTTC
>TRBD1|TRBJ2-5|-|TRBV2
CASFPGQGAWETQYF
TGTGCCAGCTTCCCTGGCCAGGGGGCATGGGAGACCCAGTACTTC
>TRBD2|TRBJ2-2|-|TRBV5-1
CASSLGLAPTGELFF
TGCGCCAGCAGCCTCGGACTAGCGCCCACCGGGGAGCTGTTTTTT
>TRBD2|TRBJ2-5|-|TRBV5-6
CASLKMGRDGQETQYF
TGTGCCAGTCTTAAGATGGGGAGGGACGGACAAGAGACCCAGTACTTC
>TRBD1|TRBJ1-2|once|TRBV28
CASSFGTGQILDYGYTF
TGTGCCAGCAGTTTTGGGACAGGGCAAATCTTGGACTATGGCTACACCTTC
>-|TRBJ2-1|-|TRBV30
CAWDRENFNEQFF
TGTGCCTGGGACCGGGAGAACTTCAATGAGCAGTTCTTC
>TRBD1|TRBJ2-5|-|TRBV18
CASSPGTAQETQYF
TGTGCCAGCTCTCCCGGGACAGCCCAAGAGACCCAGTACTTC
>-|TRBJ2-1|-|TRBV3-1/TRBV3-2
CASSQDEVGREFF
TGTGCCAGCAGCCAAGATGAGGTGGGGCGTGAGTTCTTC
>TRBD2|TRBJ2-1|-|TRBV4-2
CASSPGGINEQFF
TGTGCCAGCAGCCCGGGGGGAATCAATGAGCAGTTCTTC
>-|TRBJ2-7|-|TRBV15
CATSREVQGPHEQYF
TGTGCCACCAGCAGGGAGGTACAGGGTCCCCACGAGCAGTACTTC
>-|TRBJ1-1|-|TRBV5-4
CASSFSVNTEAFF
TGTGCCAGCAGCTTCTCAGTGAACACTGAAGCTTTCTTT
>TRBD1|TRBJ2-7|-|TRBV29-1
CSYRRDRGYEQYF
TGCAGCTATCGAAGGGACAGGGGCTACGAGCAGTACTTC
>-|TRBJ1-5|-|TRBV29-1
CSVASGNQPQHF
TGCAGCGTTGCTAGTGGCAATCAGCCCCAGCATTTT